The 18 T cell receptor beta chains listed next were all sequenced from one sample in a study of T cell responses to AZD1222 COVID-19 vaccine (dated by TCRdb to the early 2020s). Library preparation employed the immunoSEQ multiplex PCR assay. As stored in TCRdb, this immuneACCESS dataset retains in-frame rearrangements with V and J assigned. A fraction of the clones does not appear; measured against another copy, unresolved V genes explain less than half of the discrepancy, and the remainder lacks a known reason. Within this sample are more than 60,000 clones, with about 90% of them counted one time only. 15% to 20% of the sample belongs to the ten largest clones. The time point label corresponds to: baseline before first vaccination. The sample here was peripheral blood, taken on day 0 of AZD1222 vaccination. These receptors came from an adult in good health.

Here the CDR3 reads CASSVGGVESPLHF. The CDR3 region has the DNA TGTGCCAGCAGCGTCGGGGGGGTTGAGTCACCCCTCCACTTT. V usage is TRBV9 and J usage is TRBJ1-6, with D maybe TRBD1 (5 bases). The CDR3 spans 14 residues. V was cut by 2 bases and J by 10 bases, with 13 bases left in between. Germline CDR1 SGDLS, CDR2 YYNGEE.

The chain couples TRBV7-2 to TRBJ2-3; D is possibly TRBD2 (5 bases). Trimming left V 1 base short and J 0 bases short, with 11 bases between. The CDR3 covers 16 residues. Germline assignment: CDR1 SGHTA and CDR2 FQGNSA. The CDR3 sequence is CASSLVGSVSTDTQYF. The CDR3 nucleotides are TGTGCCAGCAGCTTAGTAGGTAGCGTTAGCACAGATACGCAGTATTTT.

This rearrangement joins TRBV9 to TRBJ2-1, with a possible D match to TRBD2 (7 bases). V lost 0 bases and J lost 4, with 11 bases in between. The CDR3 spans 15 residues. Germline V gene lookup returns CDR1 SGDLS and CDR2 YYNGEE. The CDR3 coding sequence is TGTGCCAGCAGCGTAGAGGGGGGAGGGTACAATGAGCAGTTCTTC. Protein product: CASSVEGGGYNEQFF.

The chain links TRBV6-4 to TRBJ1-2; D ambiguous. Trimming pared 5 bases from V and 2 bases from J, leaving 15 bases between. This CDR3 region has 15 residues. Looked up from germline, CDR1 is MRHNA and CDR2 is SNTAGT. CDR3 sequence: CASSPALSGNYGYTF. In DNA form, the CDR3 reads TGTGCCAGCAGTCCGGCCCTATCGGGGAACTATGGCTACACCTTC.

This clone was picked up a small number of times. V gene TRBV30 combines with J gene TRBJ1-1, with D tentatively TRBD1 (5 bases). The CDR3 loop spans 13 amino acids. V gave up 1 base and J gave up 4 bases, with 10 bases separating them. Germline V gene sequence: CDR1 GTSNPN, CDR2 SVGIG (reference sequence). CDR3 in amino acids: CAWSGGRGTEAFF. In DNA, the CDR3 is TGTGCCTGGAGTGGGGGGAGAGGCACTGAAGCTTTCTTT.

The CDR3 protein is CSVGYGQDYIQYF. In nucleotides, the CDR3 is TGCAGCGTTGGTTATGGACAGGATTACATTCAGTACTTC. The chain joins TRBV29-1 to TRBJ2-4; 7 bases agree with TRBD1. The CDR3 is 13 amino acids. Germline assignment: CDR1 SQVTM and CDR2 ANQGSEA. The trim removed 4 bases at V and 8 bases at J, leaving 8 bases unmatched.

This chain links TRBV3-1 (or the pseudogene TRBV3-2) with TRBJ1-4; TRBD1 is a possible D gene (5 bases). The CDR3 sequence is 19 residues long. Germline lookup yields CDR1 LGHDT and CDR2 YNNKEL (reference sequence). V lost 8 bases and J lost 7, with 32 bases in between. The CDR3 is CASCGTWDLLKAASEKLFF. CDR3 nucleotide sequence: TGTGCCAGCTGCGGGACTTGGGACCTCCTAAAAGCCGCTAGTGAAAAACTGTTTTTT.

The chain's CDR3 is CASKASAAQETQYF. CDR3 nucleotides: TGTGCCAGTAAGGCCTCCGCCGCCCAAGAGACCCAGTACTTC. This rearrangement joins TRBV27 to TRBJ2-5; no reliable D call. Per germline, CDR1 MNHEY and CDR2 SMNVEV (reference sequence). Trimming removed 9 bases at V and 1 base at J, with 15 bases between. The CDR3 loop spans 14 amino acids.

The V and J genes are TRBV7-9 and TRBJ2-1; D perhaps matches TRBD1 (6 bases). Germline-derived CDR1 and CDR2 are SEHNR and FQNEAQ (reference sequence). The CDR3 totals 15 residues. Between the trimmed V and J ends, which lost 2 bases and 6 bases, there was a span of 14 bases. The CDR3: CASSLQGQNPNEQFF. The DNA of the CDR3 is TGTGCCAGCAGCTTACAAGGACAGAACCCCAATGAGCAGTTCTTC.

The rearrangement links TRBV6-6 to TRBJ2-7; D is ambiguous. V was cut by 5 bases and J by 3 bases, with 14 bases left in between. The CDR3 has 14 residues. The germline CDR1 and CDR2 sequences are MNHNY and SVGAGI (reference sequence). The CDR3 nucleotides are TGTGCCAGCAGTGCGGAACGCTCTATCTACGAGCAGTACTTC. Translation: CASSAERSIYEQYF.

The count of this clone is one. The chain is built from TRBV4-2 and TRBJ1-5; no firm D call. The CDR3 covers 14 residues. The germline V and J ends were trimmed by 0 bases and 6 bases, with 9 bases remaining between them. The germline CDR1 and CDR2 sequences are LGHNA and YNFKEQ. CDR3: CASSQDWGAQPQHF. The CDR3 DNA reads TGTGCCAGCAGCCAAGACTGGGGAGCTCAGCCCCAGCATTTT.

The CDR3 bases are TGTGCCAGCAGCCCATCGTTCAGGGGTGGGAGTGTTTACAATGAGCAGTTCTTC. It yields the protein CASSPSFRGGSVYNEQFF. This rearrangement joins TRBV11-3 to TRBJ2-1; D possibly corresponds to TRBD1 (6 bases). This CDR3 is 18 amino acids long. V shed 5 bases and J shed 4 bases, with 24 bases lying between them. The germline gives CDR1 SGHNT, CDR2 YENEEA.

This chain joins TRBV4-2 and TRBJ1-5; no definite D call. Germline CDR1 and CDR2: LGHNA and YNFKEQ. Deletions cut 0 bases from V and 1 base from J, with 10 bases between. This CDR3 is 16 amino acids long. In DNA form, the CDR3 reads TGTGCCAGCAGCCAAGAGGCGGGTAGGAGCAATCAGCCCCAGCATTTT. This gives the protein CASSQEAGRSNQPQHF.

The chain carries TRBV5-1 and TRBJ1-4; D remains ambiguous. Germline V gives CDR1 SGHRS, CDR2 YFSETQ. The V gene lost 0 bases and the J gene lost 5 bases, with 14 bases spanning the gap. The CDR3 length is 16 residues. The CDR3 reads CASSLAEIGGNEKLFF. The CDR3 coding sequence is TGCGCCAGCAGCTTGGCGGAGATAGGAGGCAATGAAAAACTGTTTTTT.

The rearrangement uses TRBV7-3 and TRBJ2-5, with a weak D call TRBD1 (5 bases). CDR3 length: 14 residues. V was pared by 5 bases and J by 2 bases, with 12 bases between. CDR1 is SGHTA, CDR2 FQGTGA, per germline. The CDR3 DNA reads TGTGCCAGCAGCATTTCAGGGCCTCAAGAGACCCAGTACTTC. Its protein is CASSISGPQETQYF.

The chain couples TRBV6-5 to TRBJ2-2; TRBD1 matches 7 bases. CDR1 is MNHEY, CDR2 SVGAGI, per germline. CDR3 length: 14 amino acids. V dropped 8 bases and J dropped 4; count of bases not matched to a gene: 7. CDR3 loop: CASRQGWSTGELFF. DNA of the CDR3: TGTGCCAGCCGACAGGGTTGGAGCACCGGGGAGCTGTTTTTT.

CDR3 DNA sequence: TGTGCCTGGGGATCGGGGACACAAAAGTCTTTCTCTGGAAACACCATATATTTT. Residues: CAWGSGTQKSFSGNTIYF. This rearrangement joins TRBV30 to TRBJ1-3; weak D call: TRBD1 (6 bases). Trimming cost V 5 bases and J 0 bases, with 23 bases left between them. Germline V CDR1 and CDR2: GTSNPN, SVGIG (reference sequence). The CDR3 has 18 residues.

The gene calls are TRBV6-1 and TRBJ2-3; no clear D gene. Deletions cut 3 bases from V and 4 bases from J, with 8 bases between. The CDR3 sequence is 13 residues long. Germline CDR1 reads MNHNS; CDR2 reads SASEGT. CDR3 protein: CASSDRRADTQYF. CDR3 DNA sequence: TGTGCCAGCAGTGACAGACGAGCAGATACGCAGTATTTT.